What follows are 10 T cell receptor beta chains derived from one specimen sequenced in a study of T cells in women clearing cervical HPV infection. The table came from immunoSEQ multiplex PCR; TCRdb's copy has only in-frame clones and leaves some out. The sample holds just over 20,000 clones. Sequences were obtained from blood buffy coat. Receptors were obtained from a woman between 18 and 69 years old with a cervical HPV16 infection that either progressed to CIN3+ or cleared (not recorded which).

Comment on this clone: The read ends 3 residues early relative to the CDR3; the germline J gene fills the gap. The chain uses TRBV30 and TRBJ1-2; D perhaps matches TRBD1 (6 bases). The germline V gene encodes CDR1 GTSNPN and CDR2 SVGIG (reference sequence). The CDR3 is 13 amino acids. Incomplete CDR3 DNA: TGTGCCTGGAGGGAACAGGGAAGGAATGAC. Protein: CAWREQGRND. The whole CDR3 region reads CAWREQGRNDYTF.

About this clone: The read terminates 3 residues before the CDR3 end, so the remaining end is supplied by the germline J gene. The chain uses TRBV28 and TRBJ1-6; 7 nucleotides match TRBD1. The length of the CDR3 is 13 residues. CDR1 and CDR2 (germline): MDHEN, SYDVKM. The V gene end was trimmed by 8 bases and the J gene end by 7 bases; junction bases not matched to a gene: 5. The sequenced part of the CDR3 DNA is TGTGCCAGCTCGGGACAGATGAATTCACCC. Its protein is CASSGQMNSP. The full CDR3 reads CASSGQMNSPLHF.

Comment on this clone: The read falls 3 residues short of the CDR3 end, and the missing part is taken from the germline J gene. This chain links TRBV28 with TRBJ1-2; D unresolved. The CDR3 runs 8 residues. Germline CDR1 reads MDHEN; CDR2 reads SYDVKM. The sequenced part of the CDR3 DNA is TGTGCCAGCGGCGGC. It is translated as CASGG. The complete CDR3 reads CASGGYTF.

The CDR3 reads CASSANRGGETQYF. The part of the CDR3 DNA that was read is TGTGCCAGCAGCGCAAACAGGGGAGGGGAGACC. The chain employs TRBV7-2 and TRBJ2-5; D assignment may be TRBD1 or TRBD2 (7 bases each). Read data end 3 residues before the CDR3 end; the end is taken from the germline J gene. The V end lost 5 bases, the J end lost 5 bases, and 15 bases lay between the germline ends. The CDR3 covers 14 residues. Germline CDR1 is SGHTA and CDR2 is FQGNSA.

Comment on this clone: The read falls 3 residues short of the CDR3 end, and the missing part is taken from the germline J gene. Other DNA sequences from this sample encode an identical CDR3 as well. This chain uses TRBV7-8 with TRBJ1-5; no firm D call. Germline V gene lookup returns CDR1 SGHVS and CDR2 FQNEAQ. The CDR3 spans 14 residues. V dropped 6 bases and J dropped 6 bases, with 15 bases sitting between them. The CDR3 DNA, read in part, is TGTGCCAGCAGTCCAAGAAGGGCCGGTCAGCCC. This encodes CASSPRRAGQP. The entire CDR3 protein is CASSPRRAGQPQHF.

In the case of this clone: The read ends 3 residues early relative to the CDR3; the germline J gene fills the gap. This chain connects TRBV12-5 to TRBJ2-1; D perhaps matches TRBD1 (5 bases). The ends were cut back, 0 bases at V and 0 bases at J, with 18 bases in the middle. The CDR3 is 19 amino acids. CDR1 and CDR2 from the germline V gene are LGHNT and FRNRAP. The covered CDR3 bases are TGTGCTAGTGGTTTGGTATCTGTGGGTGGGGCCGGCTCCTACAATGAG. It is translated as CASGLVSVGGAGSYNE. From start to end, the CDR3 is CASGLVSVGGAGSYNEQFF.

Turning to this clone: The CDR3 end falls 3 residues outside the read, so it is completed with the germline J gene. The V call is TRBV6-4, the J call TRBJ2-3; 8 bases fit TRBD2. CDR1 is MRHNA and CDR2 is SNTAGT in the germline V gene. The ends lost 0 bases at V and 0 bases at J; junction bases unmatched: 2. This CDR3 contains 16 residues. CDR3 bases read: TGTGCCAGCAGTGACTCCGGGGGGGGAAGCACAGATACG. It yields the protein CASSDSGGGSTDT. In full, the CDR3 is CASSDSGGGSTDTQYF.

By frequency, this clone registers medium-sized. The read ends 3 residues shy of where the CDR3 ends; the end is completed using the germline J gene. This chain joins TRBV18 and TRBJ2-7; 9 bases align to TRBD1. V lost 4 bases to trimming and J lost 4 bases; unmatched junction nucleotides: 11. The germline V gene has CDR1 KGHSH and CDR2 LQKENI. The CDR3 is 16 amino acids. CDR3 DNA, as far as it was read: TGTGCCAGCTCACGACCCGGGACAGGGATAGGATACGAG. Its translation is CASSRPGTGIGYE. In full, the CDR3 reads CASSRPGTGIGYEQYF. Full variable domain (missing parts from reference TRBV18 and TRBJ2-7): NAGVMQNPRHLVRRRGQEARLRCSPMKGHSHVYWYRQLPEEGLKFMVYLQKENIIDESGMPKERFSAEFPKEGPSILRIQQVVRGDSAAYFCASSRPGTGIGYEQYFGPGTRLTVT.

As for this clone: The read ends 3 residues before the CDR3 terminus; that terminus is restored from the germline J gene. This rearrangement joins TRBV6-2 or TRBV6-3 to TRBJ2-2; D not certain. This CDR3 has 13 amino acids. V lost 8 bases and J lost 0, with 7 bases in between. CDR1 MNHEY and CDR2 SVGEGT come from the germline V gene. The CDR3 loop reads CASVRSNTGELFF. The covered CDR3 bases are TGTGCCAGCGTCCGGTCGAACACCGGGGAG.

For this clone: The read finishes 3 residues shy of the CDR3 end, and the germline J gene is used to complete it. V is TRBV27 and J is TRBJ2-1, with D possibly being TRBD2 (7 bases). The CDR3 totals 19 residues. The V and J ends lost 2 bases and 6 bases respectively, with 26 bases between them. Germline V gene sequence: CDR1 MNHEY, CDR2 SMNVEV (reference sequence). CDR3 bases read: TGTGCCAGCAGTTTAATCGGGGCCCACGGGGGGCCCCTCCTCAATGAG. It specifies CASSLIGAHGGPLLNE. The complete CDR3 reads CASSLIGAHGGPLLNEQFF.